The 5 T cell receptor beta chains presented below share a single source sample, sequenced in a study of OX40 agonist ivuxolimab in advanced cancers. The protocol was immunoSEQ multiplex PCR, while the TCRdb copy is restricted to in-frame clones and leaves out a portion. The sample lists approximately 21,000 clones, 75% to 90% occurring once. The material sequenced was CD4+ or CD8+ T cells sorted from blood, taken in a trial of the OX40 agonist ivuxolimab. The receptors shown here come from an adult with an advanced solid tumor such as melanoma, head and neck, liver or kidney cancer.

This chain uses TRBV2 with TRBJ1-2; D uncertain. CDR1 SNHLY and CDR2 FYNNEI come from the germline V gene. The length of the CDR3 is 16 residues. V lost 5 bases, J lost 0 bases, and 16 bases lay in between. DNA for the CDR3: TGTGCCAGCAGTTTTACTCAGCGCGCAACTAACTATGGCTACACCTTC. Translation: CASSFTQRATNYGYTF.

This clone occurred once. The genes are TRBV9 and TRBJ2-2; D is unresolved. Germline-derived CDR1 and CDR2 are SGDLS and YYNGEE. The V end lost 0 bases, the J end lost 2 bases, and 5 bases lay between the germline ends. The CDR3 covers 14 residues. In DNA form, the CDR3 reads TGTGCCAGCAGCGTAGTAGGTAACACCGGGGAGCTGTTTTTT. Encoded protein: CASSVVGNTGELFF.

The CDR3 loop is CASSPPQGAKGQPQHF. The CDR3 nucleotides read TGTGCCAGCAGTCCGCCCCAGGGAGCAAAAGGTCAGCCCCAGCATTTT. The genes are TRBV28 and TRBJ1-5, with D possibly matching TRBD1 (5 bases). Germline-derived CDR1 and CDR2 are MDHEN and SYDVKM. V was shortened by 5 bases and J by 6 bases, with 20 bases between the two germline ends. The CDR3 is 16 residues long.

The J gene is TRBJ1-5, the V gene TRBV19, with D possibly being TRBD1 (6 bases). V was clipped by 3 bases and J by 3 bases, with 15 bases between them. CDR1 is LNHDA, CDR2 SQIVND, per germline (reference sequence). The CDR3 has 16 residues. For the CDR3, the DNA is TGTGCCAGTAGTATGAGGGGGACGGACATCAATCAGCCCCAGCATTTT. Amino acids: CASSMRGTDINQPQHF.

V and J are TRBV5-1 and TRBJ2-7; 9 nucleotides line up with TRBD2. The CDR3 extends over 14 amino acids. Unmatched junction bases numbered 4, after V lost 4 bases and J lost 2 bases. CDR1 is SGHRS, CDR2 YFSETQ, per germline. The CDR3 loop reads CASSDSGGTYEQYF. The CDR3 coding sequence is TGCGCCAGCAGCGATAGCGGGGGAACCTACGAGCAGTACTTC.